This entry lists 5 T cell receptor beta chains sequenced from one sample in a study of early T cells in non-severe SARS-CoV-2 infection. In TCRdb, the 5' RACE reads were re-called with MiXCR into one record per CDR3 protein. The sample lists some 82,000 distinct CDR3 sequences; 6% to 7% were seen once. The specimen was whole blood. These receptors all stem from an adult who was a healthcare worker with PCR-confirmed SARS-CoV-2 infection or an uninfected control (not recorded which).

The J gene is TRBJ2-3, the V gene TRBV12-3 or TRBV12-4; D ambiguous. The CDR3 totals 13 residues. With 2 bases removed from V and 5 bases from J, the gap between germline ends came to 8 bases. CDR3 nucleotides: TGTGCCAGCAGTTTATTTCCAGAAGATACGCAGTATTTT. Translated, it gives CASSLFPEDTQYF.

This clonotype was seen many times. The J gene is TRBJ2-1, the V gene TRBV20-1, with TRBD2 matching 10 bases. With V trimmed by 4 bases and J by 7 bases, 4 bases remained unmatched. CDR3 length: 13 residues. Per the germline V gene, CDR1 is DFQATT and CDR2 is SNEGSKA (reference sequence). The CDR3 nucleotides read TGCAGTGCTACCAGCGGGAGGGGAAATGAGCAGTTCTTC. It codes for CSATSGRGNEQFF.

The chain employs TRBV6-5 and TRBJ1-6; the match to TRBD1 covers 7 bases. CDR1 MNHEY and CDR2 SVGAGI come from the germline V gene. The CDR3 is made up of 14 amino acids. V lost 2 bases and J lost 7; bases outside the gene matches: 2. The CDR3 nucleotides read TGTGCCAGCAGTTACCCGGGACAGAATTCACCCCTCCACTTT. It translates to CASSYPGQNSPLHF.

This clonotype was seen ten or more times. The chain has TRBV5-6 and TRBJ1-1; D not certain. Germline V gene sequence: CDR1 SGHDT, CDR2 YYEEEE. The CDR3 contains 13 residues. V lost 4 bases and J lost 10, with 17 bases in between. CDR3 in amino acids: CASSPGVLERAFF. The CDR3 region has the DNA TGTGCCAGCAGCCCTGGCGTGCTGGAGCGAGCTTTCTTT.

This clonotype has at least ten counts. The chain uses TRBV7-7 and TRBJ2-5, with 8 positions matching TRBD1. The ends lost 3 bases at V and 1 base at J; junction bases unmatched: 4. This CDR3 comprises 15 residues. The germline V gene encodes CDR1 SSHAT and CDR2 FNYEAQ (reference sequence). Here the CDR3 DNA reads TGTGCCAGCAGCTTCGACAGGGGACCCCAAGAGACCCAGTACTTC. Encoded protein: CASSFDRGPQETQYF.